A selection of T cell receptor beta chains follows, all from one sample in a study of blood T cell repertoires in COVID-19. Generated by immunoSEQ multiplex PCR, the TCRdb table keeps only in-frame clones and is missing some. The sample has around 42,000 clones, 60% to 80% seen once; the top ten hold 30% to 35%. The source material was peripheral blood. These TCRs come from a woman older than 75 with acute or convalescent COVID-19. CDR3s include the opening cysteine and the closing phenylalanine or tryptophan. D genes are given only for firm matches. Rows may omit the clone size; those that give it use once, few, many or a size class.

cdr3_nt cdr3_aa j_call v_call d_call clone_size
TGTGCCAGCAGCTTACCATTGGGGGCAGTAACTTCTGGGGCCAACGTCCTGACTTTC CASSLPLGAVTSGANVLTF TRBJ2-6 TRBV9 . .
TGTGCCAGTAGTATAGAAGGGAATCGGGGAGAGACCCAGTACTTC CASSIEGNRGETQYF TRBJ2-5 TRBV19 . .
TGTGCCAGCAGTTTCTGGCTCGGAAGGGGGCACGAGCAGTACTTC CASSFWLGRGHEQYF TRBJ2-7 TRBV27 TRBD1 once
TGTGCCAGCAACTATAATTCCCCAGGGATCGGAAAGACCCAGTACTTC CASNYNSPGIGKTQYF TRBJ2-5 TRBV21-1 . .
TGTGCCAGCAGTTACTCCGGGACTAGCCGGAATGAGCAGTTCTTC CASSYSGTSRNEQFF TRBJ2-1 TRBV6-5 TRBD2 .
TGCGCCAGCACCCCCCGGGGGTCTAGCTCCTACAATGAGCAGTTCTTC CASTPRGSSSYNEQFF TRBJ2-1 TRBV5-1 . few
TGTGCCAGCAGCTTAGTCGGGGGACAGGGCGGCTATGGCTACACCTTC CASSLVGGQGGYGYTF TRBJ1-2 TRBV7-2 TRBD1 few
TGTGCCACTACATCAGGTGGGGGACATAAGAACACTGAAGCTTTCTTT CATTSGGGHKNTEAFF TRBJ1-1 TRBV2 . .
TGTGCCAGCAGCTTAGGGCGGGTCGACCAGGCTTTCTTT CASSLGRVDQAFF TRBJ1-1 TRBV11-2 . once
TGTGCCAGCTCACCGAAAACAGGAATCACCGGGGAGCTGTTTTTT CASSPKTGITGELFF TRBJ2-2 TRBV18 . .
TGTGCCAGCAGTGAAGCACTAGCGGGAGCGGCAGATACGCAGTATTTT CASSEALAGAADTQYF TRBJ2-3 TRBV25-1 TRBD2 .
TGTGCCAGCAGAGGGACAGCCACTAATGAAAAACTGTTTTTT CASRGTATNEKLFF TRBJ1-4 TRBV6-6 TRBD1 .
TGCGCCAGCAGCTCGACAGGGTATAATTCACCCCTCCACTTT CASSSTGYNSPLHF TRBJ1-6 TRBV5-1 TRBD1 .
TGTGCCAGCAGCGCAGGGCTCTCTAGCAATCAGCCCCAGCATTTT CASSAGLSSNQPQHF TRBJ1-5 TRBV2 . .
TGTGCCAGACGCGGGACAGACGGGACTAGCGGGAGGGGCTCCTACAATGAGCAGTTCTTC CARRGTDGTSGRGSYNEQFF TRBJ2-1 TRBV21-1 . .
TGTGCCAGTAGGTCCCAGCGGGAGGGCTTTTCTGGGGAGCTGTTTTTT CASRSQREGFSGELFF TRBJ2-2 TRBV19 TRBD2 .
TGTGCCAGTAAGGGTGGGACAGCTAACAATCAGCCCCAGCATTTT CASKGGTANNQPQHF TRBJ1-5 TRBV19 TRBD1 .
TGTGCCAGCCTCGGACTAGCGGGAGACCCAATCACAGATACGCAGTATTTT CASLGLAGDPITDTQYF TRBJ2-3 TRBV2 TRBD2 .
TGTGCCATTAAGTCCGGGGACAGGCGTAATTCACCCCTCCACTTT CAIKSGDRRNSPLHF TRBJ1-6 TRBV5-4 TRBD1 .
TGTGCCACCAGTGCGGGCACCGGGGAGCTGTTTTTT CATSAGTGELFF TRBJ2-2 TRBV24-1 . few
TGTGCCAGCAGCCAAGCGCCTGACAGTAGGAATGAGCAGTTCTTC CASSQAPDSRNEQFF TRBJ2-1 TRBV3-1/TRBV3-2 . .
TGTGCCAGCTCACCGGTGACAGGGGGCTACAATGAGCAGTTCTTC CASSPVTGGYNEQFF TRBJ2-1 TRBV18 TRBD1 once
TGCGCCAGCAGCTTAGGACAGGGGACCTACAATGAGCAGTTCTTC CASSLGQGTYNEQFF TRBJ2-1 TRBV5-1 TRBD1 few
TGTGCTAGTGGCCTGTTGGGAATGGAGGCTGAAGCTTTCTTT CASGLLGMEAEAFF TRBJ1-1 TRBV12-5 . .
TGCAGCGTTGAGCTGGCGAGTAGCGGGAGCACAGATACGCAGTATTTT CSVELASSGSTDTQYF TRBJ2-3 TRBV29-1 TRBD2 .
TGTGCCAGCAGCTTAGGGGTTGGGGCGTCCTATAATTCACCCCTCCACTTT CASSLGVGASYNSPLHF TRBJ1-6 TRBV7-2 . .
TGTGCCACCAGCAGGGACAGGCCGAGGAGCCTTCAACCCAATGAAAAACTGTTTTTT CATSRDRPRSLQPNEKLFF TRBJ1-4 TRBV15 TRBD1 .
TGTGCCGAGGGGGTGCGTCCCGGGGAGCTGTTTTTT CAEGVRPGELFF TRBJ2-2 TRBV27 . .
TGTGCCAGCAGCTTAGCGCCGGGCAATCAGCCCCAGCATTTT CASSLAPGNQPQHF TRBJ1-5 TRBV11-2 . .
TGTGCCAGCAGCCAAGATCTTACAGGAGAGCAGTACTTC CASSQDLTGEQYF TRBJ2-7 TRBV3-1/TRBV3-2 . .
TGCAGTGCCCCAGGGGCTAATACGCAGTATTTT CSAPGANTQYF TRBJ2-3 TRBV20-1 . .
TGTGCCAGTAAAGGGGCCGGGACAAGACAAGAGACCCAGTACTTC CASKGAGTRQETQYF TRBJ2-5 TRBV19 . .
TGTGCCAGCAGCTTAGTCGGGTACGAGCAGTACTTC CASSLVGYEQYF TRBJ2-7 TRBV11-2 . .
TGTGCCAGCAGACGGGACAGCCAGACCCTCCACTTT CASRRDSQTLHF TRBJ1-6 TRBV7-9 TRBD1 once